The 22 T cell receptor beta chains given below trace back to one sample, sequenced in a study of cytomegalovirus exposure and HLA in healthy donors. This PCR relied on a set of 60 Vbeta primers and 13 Jbeta primers. Data came from immunoSEQ multiplex PCR; TCRdb stores just in-frame clones and leaves some out. The profile shows 110,000 to 150,000 clones, more than 75% of them singletons. Sequencing used PBMCs. The origin of the receptors is a female donor in good health and CMV-seronegative.

The chain employs TRBV4-2 and TRBJ1-2; no reliable D call. Germline-derived CDR1 and CDR2 are LGHNA and YNFKEQ. The CDR3 runs to 14 residues. Trimming shortened V by 4 bases and J by 4 bases, and 13 bases separated the two germline ends. In DNA, the CDR3 is TGTGCCAGCAGCCCCTCCCCGGAGGTCTATGGCTACACCTTC. It specifies CASSPSPEVYGYTF.

This chain links TRBV28 with TRBJ2-5, with D unclear. CDR3 length: 13 residues. Per germline, CDR1 MDHEN and CDR2 SYDVKM. With 5 bases removed from V and 5 bases from J, the gap between germline ends came to 12 bases. The CDR3 is CASSTSRIETQYF. Here the CDR3 DNA reads TGTGCCAGCAGTACCTCGAGAATTGAGACCCAGTACTTC.

In its sample, this clone was seen a few times. The chain is built from TRBV27 and TRBJ2-3; 7 nucleotides match TRBD2. Trimming took 2 bases from V and 3 from J; bases not matched to a gene: 8. The germline V gene encodes CDR1 MNHEY and CDR2 SMNVEV (reference sequence). This CDR3 has 16 amino acids. The CDR3 DNA follows: TGTGCCAGCAGTTTAGGGTCCAACGGGAGGACAGATACGCAGTATTTT. The encoded protein is CASSLGSNGRTDTQYF.

The chain recombines TRBV2 with TRBJ2-1, with 8 nucleotides matching TRBD1. The CDR3 has 19 residues. The V segment lost 6 bases and the J segment 1 base; nucleotides outside the gene matches: 17. Germline CDR1 reads SNHLY; CDR2 reads FYNNEI. CDR3: CASSELPGQDLGSYNEQFF. CDR3 DNA sequence: TGTGCCAGCAGCGAACTCCCGGGACAGGATCTGGGGTCCTACAATGAGCAGTTCTTC.

The rearrangement uses TRBV30 and TRBJ2-7; TRBD1 is a possible D gene (6 bases). Looked up from germline, CDR1 is GTSNPN and CDR2 is SVGIG (reference sequence). The CDR3 sequence is 13 residues long. V lost 2 bases to trimming and J lost 6 bases, with 14 bases between them. The CDR3 loop reads CAWSRQGSSEQYF. The CDR3 DNA reads TGTGCCTGGAGTCGTCAGGGGAGCTCCGAGCAGTACTTC.

The chain has TRBV5-4 and TRBJ2-1; D is perhaps TRBD2 (5 bases). The germline V and J ends were trimmed by 0 bases and 8 bases, with 9 bases remaining between them. This CDR3 spans 13 amino acids. Germline CDR1 and CDR2: SGHNT and YYREEE (reference sequence). The CDR3 here is CASSLVSVDEQFF. In nucleotides, the CDR3 is TGTGCCAGCAGCTTGGTTAGCGTTGATGAGCAGTTCTTC.

CDR3 sequence reads: CASNGGNYEQYF. CDR3 DNA: TGTGCCAGCAATGGGGGCAACTACGAGCAGTACTTC. This sequence joins TRBV28 and TRBJ2-7; maybe TRBD1 (6 bases). Germline lookup yields CDR1 MDHEN and CDR2 SYDVKM. The CDR3 is made up of 12 amino acids. Trimming cost V 7 bases and J 3 bases, with 10 bases left between them.

This chain connects TRBV28 to TRBJ1-2, with 8 bases lining up with TRBD1. This CDR3 is built from 16 residues. CDR1 is MDHEN, CDR2 SYDVKM, per germline. V lost 3 bases and J lost 5; bases outside the gene matches: 11. This chain's CDR3 is CASSFPGQDKLYGYTF. The CDR3 DNA sequence: TGTGCCAGCAGTTTTCCGGGACAGGACAAATTATATGGCTACACCTTC.

V gene TRBV7-9 combines with J gene TRBJ1-1; 11 bases fit TRBD1. This CDR3 has 14 amino acids. V shed 6 bases, J shed 4 bases, and the junction held 4 bases outside the gene matches. Germline V CDR1 and CDR2: SEHNR, FQNEAQ (reference sequence). The DNA of the CDR3 is TGTGCCAGCAGTGCCGGGACAGGGGGCACTGAAGCTTTCTTT. It codes for CASSAGTGGTEAFF.

The chain combines TRBV5-1 with TRBJ2-1; perhaps TRBD2 as D (5 bases). Germline values: CDR1 SGHRS, CDR2 YFSETQ. The CDR3 has 15 amino acids. Trimming stripped 0 bases from V and 7 bases from J, with 14 bases between. This CDR3 is CASSLGPPPGNEQFF. The CDR3 DNA reads as TGCGCCAGCAGCTTGGGTCCTCCTCCGGGGAATGAGCAGTTCTTC.

This chain connects TRBV27 to TRBJ1-3; a possible D gene is TRBD1 (5 bases). Trimming cost V 8 bases and J 0 bases, with 11 bases left between them. Germline V CDR1 and CDR2: MNHEY, SMNVEV (reference sequence). The CDR3 is made up of 14 amino acids. In DNA, the CDR3 is TGTGCCAGCTTGGACATGAGCTCTGGAAACACCATATATTTT. Protein: CASLDMSSGNTIYF.

This chain uses TRBV6-1 with TRBJ1-1, with no clear D. This CDR3 region has 12 residues. Germline CDR1 reads MNHNS; CDR2 reads SASEGT. Trimming removed 6 bases at V and 1 base at J, with 6 bases between. Here the CDR3 reads CASRAGNTEAFF. As DNA, the CDR3 is TGTGCCAGCAGGGCAGGGAACACTGAAGCTTTCTTT.

V usage is TRBV5-1 and J usage is TRBJ1-1; D is perhaps TRBD1 (6 bases). Germline CDR1 reads SGHRS; CDR2 reads YFSETQ. The CDR3 consists of 14 residues. V was trimmed by 1 base and J by 0 bases, leaving 7 bases between them. The CDR3: CASSLTGMNTEAFF. Written as DNA, the CDR3 is TGCGCCAGCAGCTTGACAGGGATGAACACTGAAGCTTTCTTT.

The sample holds one count of this clone. V usage is TRBV5-4 and J usage is TRBJ2-3; D is possibly TRBD1 (5 bases). The CDR3 totals 18 residues. The V end lost 6 bases, the J end lost 0 bases, and 23 bases lay between the germline ends. From germline, CDR1 is SGHNT and CDR2 YYREEE (reference sequence). CDR3 sequence (DNA): TGTGCCAGCAAGTGGGGCAGCCCCTCCGGCTCTAGCACAGATACGCAGTATTTT. It specifies CASKWGSPSGSSTDTQYF.

This clone was seen a single time. The chain joins TRBV19 to TRBJ2-5; no clear D gene. The ends were cut back, 3 bases at V and 3 bases at J, with 2 bases in the middle. The CDR3 is 11 amino acids. CDR1 and CDR2 (germline): LNHDA, SQIVND (reference sequence). In DNA form, the CDR3 reads TGTGCCAGTAGTATTAAAGAGACCCAGTACTTC. It codes for CASSIKETQYF.

The chain links TRBV11-1 to TRBJ2-1; 9 bases map to TRBD2. CDR3 length: 15 residues. Losses at the gene ends were 6 bases for V and 7 bases for J; bases not matched to a gene: 10. Per germline, CDR1 SGHAT and CDR2 FQDESV (reference sequence). The CDR3: CASSLRLAVTNEQFF. In nucleotides, the CDR3 is TGTGCCAGCAGTCTTAGACTAGCGGTTACTAATGAGCAGTTCTTC.

This sequence joins TRBV11-3 and TRBJ2-7, with TRBD1 matching 7 bases. J gave up 2 bases and V 5 bases, and 6 bases lay outside the gene matches. The CDR3 is 14 amino acids. Germline CDR1 reads SGHNT; CDR2 reads YENEEA. The CDR3 is CASSPRDRAYEQYF. The CDR3 DNA sequence: TGTGCCAGCAGCCCCCGGGACAGAGCCTACGAGCAGTACTTC.

V is TRBV7-2 and J is TRBJ1-6; D not resolved. CDR1 is SGHTA, CDR2 FQGNSA, per germline. This CDR3 comprises 14 residues. The V end lost 7 bases, the J end lost 8 bases, and 15 bases lay between the germline ends. CDR3: CASNQLNADSPLHF. In DNA form, the CDR3 reads TGTGCCAGCAACCAGCTTAATGCGGATTCACCCCTCCACTTT.

J is TRBJ2-7 and V is TRBV7-2; TRBD2 is a possible D gene (5 bases). V shed 1 base and J shed 2 bases, with 6 bases lying between them. The CDR3 is 13 residues long. CDR1 SGHTA and CDR2 FQGNSA come from the germline V gene. CDR3 in amino acids: CASSLERAYEQYF. CDR3 nucleotide sequence: TGTGCCAGCAGCTTAGAGAGGGCCTACGAGCAGTACTTC. Together with reference TRBV7-2 and TRBJ2-7, the CDR3 gives the full variable domain: GAGVSQSPSNKVTEKGKDVELRCDPISGHTALYWYRQSLGQGLEFLIYFQGNSAPDKSGLPSDRFSAERTGGSVSTLTIQRTQQEDSAVYLCASSLERAYEQYFGPGTRLTVT.

This clone was observed a few times. The chain joins TRBV15 to TRBJ2-5; D possibly corresponds to TRBD2 (5 bases). V lost 4 bases to trimming and J lost 7 bases, with 10 bases between them. The CDR3 extends over 12 amino acids. Germline loops: CDR1 LNHNV, CDR2 YYDKDF (reference sequence). The CDR3: CATSTSRGTQYF. The CDR3 DNA reads TGTGCCACCAGCACCTCCCGGGGGACCCAGTACTTC. Drawing the rest from reference TRBV15 and TRBJ2-5, the complete variable domain is DAMVIQNPRYQVTQFGKPVTLSCSQTLNHNVMYWYQQKSSQAPKLLFHYYDKDFNNEADTPDNFQSRRPNTSFCFLDIRSPGLGDTAMYLCATSTSRGTQYFGPGTRLLVL.

This clone was observed a few times. CDR3 in amino acids: CASSVPGAGGTEAFF. DNA of the CDR3: TGTGCCAGCAGCGTGCCCGGGGCCGGAGGGACTGAAGCTTTCTTT. The chain employs TRBV7-8 and TRBJ1-1; D is perhaps TRBD1 (5 bases). Between the trimmed V and J ends, which lost 5 bases and 5 bases, there was a span of 18 bases. CDR1 is SGHVS, CDR2 FQNEAQ, per germline. CDR3 length equals 15 residues.

The rearrangement links TRBV14 to TRBJ2-5; D possibly corresponds to TRBD2 (6 bases). Trimming stripped 4 bases from V and 2 bases from J, with 8 bases between. Germline V gene data show CDR1 as SGHDN and CDR2 as FVKESK. The CDR3 covers 13 residues. In DNA, the CDR3 is TGTGCCAGCAGCCGAGGACTACAAGAGACCCAGTACTTC. This codes for CASSRGLQETQYF. The full variable domain, its missing parts supplied by reference TRBV14 and TRBJ2-5, is EAGVTQFPSHSVIEKGQTVTLRCDPISGHDNLYWYRRVMGKEIKFLLHFVKESKQDESGMPNNRFLAERTGGTYSTLKVQPAELEDSGVYFCASSRGLQETQYFGPGTRLLVL.